A selection of T cell receptor beta chains follows, all from one sample in a study of type 1 and type 2 diabetes patients. TCRdb re-called the multiplex PCR reads through MiXCR, storing one row per CDR3 protein. Of a few hundred thousand distinct CDR3 sequences in the sample, roughly 48% were seen once. Sequenced material: peripheral blood mononuclear cells (PBMCs). These receptors all come from a man aged 18 to 35 with type 2 diabetes. Both conserved end residues are part of each CDR3. Rows give clone size only sometimes, using once, few, many, or a class for an expanded clone.

V gene: TRBV20-1
clone size: few
CDR3 protein: CSAPTPNYGYTF

V gene: TRBV7-3
clone size: NA
CDR3 protein: CASSLSGRVVETQYF

V gene: TRBV20-1
clone size: once
CDR3 protein: CSARAGGLNIQYF

V gene: TRBV27
clone size: NA
CDR3 protein: CASSLGRGRAEAFF

V gene: TRBV10-3
clone size: few
CDR3 protein: CAISSDETQYF

V gene: TRBV30
clone size: NA
CDR3 protein: CAWSLGTGGTDTQYF

V gene: TRBV5-1
clone size: NA
CDR3 protein: CASSPSAGAYEQYF

V gene: TRBV10-3
clone size: NA
CDR3 protein: CAISAGNQPQHF

V gene: TRBV7-2
clone size: NA
CDR3 protein: CASSLAGAQQETQYF

V gene: TRBV30
clone size: NA
CDR3 protein: CAWSVGATYNEQFF

V gene: TRBV7-2
clone size: NA
CDR3 protein: CANSLDPRGEQYF

V gene: TRBV7-3
clone size: few
CDR3 protein: CASRERPNTGELFF

V gene: TRBV2
clone size: NA
CDR3 protein: CASRTGTGSYEQYF

V gene: TRBV29-1
clone size: NA
CDR3 protein: CSVGGSGSYEQYF

V gene: TRBV2
clone size: many
CDR3 protein: CASSVQGYTEAFF

V gene: TRBV10-3
clone size: NA
CDR3 protein: CAIGGTADTQYF

V gene: TRBV28
clone size: NA
CDR3 protein: CATSRLGGSRTYEQYF

V gene: TRBV29-1
clone size: few
CDR3 protein: CSVETGSGYEQYF

V gene: TRBV10-3
clone size: NA
CDR3 protein: CAISESTTPWGEGYTF

V gene: TRBV20-1
clone size: few
CDR3 protein: CSAALASRDTGELFF

V gene: TRBV20-1
clone size: once
CDR3 protein: CSANRAATFTRYF

V gene: TRBV28
clone size: NA
CDR3 protein: CASRADTYGYTF

V gene: TRBV27
clone size: few
CDR3 protein: CASSFAGQVLLPNTGELFF

V gene: TRBV28
clone size: NA
CDR3 protein: CASSFSQPQHF

V gene: TRBV2
clone size: few
CDR3 protein: CASSVEGGDTQYF

V gene: TRBV25-1
clone size: many
CDR3 protein: CASSAPGGRETQYF

V gene: TRBV18
clone size: NA
CDR3 protein: CASSNRDGSYEQYF

V gene: TRBV27
clone size: few
CDR3 protein: CASVMGPEAFF

V gene: TRBV7-6
clone size: NA
CDR3 protein: CASSSDLGLAGKETQYF

V gene: TRBV25-1
clone size: NA
CDR3 protein: CARSEQGAGGYTF

V gene: TRBV5-1
clone size: NA
CDR3 protein: CASSLAPDSQNTEAFF

V gene: TRBV28
clone size: NA
CDR3 protein: CASSHLAIGQPQHF

V gene: TRBV5-1
clone size: NA
CDR3 protein: CASSLWGTGLPRGEKLFF

V gene: TRBV2
clone size: NA
CDR3 protein: CASNSGGGNEQFF

V gene: TRBV7-7
clone size: NA
CDR3 protein: CASSPRGQSNSPLHF

V gene: TRBV30
clone size: NA
CDR3 protein: CALIDRGNTEAFF

V gene: TRBV24-1
clone size: few
CDR3 protein: CATSDKGEVGNEQYF

V gene: TRBV25-1
clone size: NA
CDR3 protein: CASNGGGGKTRINNEQFF

V gene: TRBV20-1
clone size: NA
CDR3 protein: CSASRDSDYGEQYF

V gene: TRBV2
clone size: NA
CDR3 protein: CASSQTVYTEAFF

V gene: TRBV12-3/TRBV12-4
clone size: NA
CDR3 protein: CASSPLRSLVGASLGSEQYF

V gene: TRBV7-3
clone size: NA
CDR3 protein: CASSFRANEKLFF